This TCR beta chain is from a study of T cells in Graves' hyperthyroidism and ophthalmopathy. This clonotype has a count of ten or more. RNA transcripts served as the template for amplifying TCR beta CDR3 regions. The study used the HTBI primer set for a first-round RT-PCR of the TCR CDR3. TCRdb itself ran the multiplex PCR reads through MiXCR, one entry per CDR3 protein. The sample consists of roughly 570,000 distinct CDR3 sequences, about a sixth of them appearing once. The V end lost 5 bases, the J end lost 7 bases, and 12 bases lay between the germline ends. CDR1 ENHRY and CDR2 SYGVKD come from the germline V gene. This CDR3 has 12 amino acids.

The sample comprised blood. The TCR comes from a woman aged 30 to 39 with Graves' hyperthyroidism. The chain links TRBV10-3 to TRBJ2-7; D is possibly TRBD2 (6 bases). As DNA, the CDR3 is TGTGCCATCAGTCTATTTGCGGGGGAGCAGTACTTC. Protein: CAISLFAGEQYF.